These T cell receptor beta chains were read from a single sample in a study of shared clonotypes between healthy human individuals. Assay: immunoSEQ multiplex PCR; the TCRdb copy retains only in-frame clones and omits some. The sample lists approximately 1,500,000 clones, around 95% occurring once. The sequencing sample was made of naive CD4+ T cells sorted from blood. The receptors were gathered from a man aged 25-45 years in good health. Both conserved end residues are part of each CDR3. A D gene is named only where the DNA matches it firmly. Size is stated for part of the rows, as once, few or many counts, or as a class when the clone is expanded.

d_call,clone_size,j_call,v_call,cdr3_aa,cdr3_nt
.,.,TRBJ2-3,TRBV9,CASSDTDTQYF,TGTGCCAGCAGCGATACAGATACGCAGTATTTT
.,.,TRBJ2-7,TRBV10-3,CAITRSHLISSYEQYF,TGTGCCATTACCCGTTCACACCTTATTAGCTCCTACGAGCAGTACTTC
TRBD2,.,TRBJ2-7,TRBV11-3,CASSWAREGRSEQYF,TGTGCCAGCAGCTGGGCGCGGGAGGGCCGGAGCGAGCAGTACTTC
.,.,TRBJ1-3,TRBV19,CASSISGTPGNTIYF,TGTGCCAGTAGTATCTCAGGGACTCCAGGAAACACCATATATTTT
TRBD2,.,TRBJ2-1,TRBV5-1,CASSLGVAGVGDEQFF,TGCGCCAGCAGCTTGGGTGTAGCGGGAGTTGGGGATGAGCAGTTCTTC
.,few,TRBJ1-5,TRBV7-9,CASSLDHSNQPQHF,TGTGCCAGCAGCTTAGATCATAGCAATCAGCCCCAGCATTTT
TRBD1,.,TRBJ2-2,TRBV4-1,CASSQAAAGTAANTGELFF,TGCGCCAGCAGCCAAGCGGCCGCCGGGACAGCAGCGAACACCGGGGAGCTGTTTTTT
TRBD2,.,TRBJ2-3,TRBV4-3,CASSQGGGRKSTDTQYF,TGCGCCAGCAGCCAAGGAGGCGGGAGAAAATCCACAGATACGCAGTATTTT
.,once,TRBJ2-7,TRBV4-1,CASSQDPQRTYEQYF,TGCGCCAGCAGCCAAGACCCCCAGCGGACCTACGAGCAGTACTTC
TRBD1,.,TRBJ2-1,TRBV28,CASSLGQGLYNEQFF,TGTGCCAGCAGTTTAGGACAGGGATTGTACAATGAGCAGTTCTTC
.,.,TRBJ2-1,TRBV29-1,CSVEGSHGFYNEQFF,TGCAGCGTTGAAGGTAGCCATGGCTTCTACAATGAGCAGTTCTTC
TRBD1,.,TRBJ1-5,TRBV10-3,CAIRDRESNQPQHF,TGTGCCATCCGTGACAGGGAATCCAATCAGCCCCAGCATTTT
.,once,TRBJ2-2,TRBV10-2,CASSESGHTMSWNTGELFF,TGCGCCAGCAGTGAGTCGGGACATACAATGAGCTGGAACACCGGGGAGCTGTTTTTT
.,.,TRBJ2-1,TRBV7-9,CASGAVSGYNEQFF,TGTGCCTCTGGGGCGGTTTCGGGGTACAATGAGCAGTTCTTC
.,.,TRBJ2-5,TRBV5-4,CASSLPDTGGETQYF,TGTGCCAGCAGCTTACCTGACACTGGCGGAGAGACCCAGTACTTC
.,.,TRBJ2-7,TRBV29-1,CSVASTWDPYEQYF,TGCAGCGTCGCTTCCACGTGGGATCCCTACGAGCAGTACTTC
TRBD1,.,TRBJ2-7,TRBV25-1,CASSGLGQGADEQYF,TGTGCCAGCAGTGGCCTGGGACAGGGGGCGGACGAGCAGTACTTC
.,.,TRBJ1-1,TRBV5-4,CASSLVGGPDGAFF,TGTGCCAGCAGCTTGGTGGGCGGCCCTGATGGAGCTTTCTTT
TRBD1,.,TRBJ1-4,TRBV28,CASSLGGQGNEKLFF,TGTGCCAGCAGTTTGGGGGGACAGGGTAATGAAAAACTGTTTTTT
TRBD1,.,TRBJ1-1,TRBV29-1,CSARTGSETEAFF,TGCAGCGCCCGGACAGGGAGTGAGACTGAAGCTTTCTTT
TRBD1,.,TRBJ1-2,TRBV2,CASSLDRGLGYTF,TGTGCCAGCAGTTTGGACAGGGGGCTCGGCTACACCTTC
.,.,TRBJ2-7,TRBV27,CASSRITSHEQYF,TGTGCCAGCAGTCGAATTACCTCGCACGAGCAGTACTTC
.,.,TRBJ2-2,TRBV5-1,CASSQEYGVTGELFF,TGCGCCAGCAGCCAGGAGTACGGCGTCACCGGGGAGCTGTTTTTT
.,.,TRBJ2-7,TRBV15,CATSRDRIYEQYF,TGTGCCACCAGCAGAGACAGAATCTACGAGCAGTACTTC
.,.,TRBJ2-5,TRBV7-2,CASSSFGKTQYF,TGTGCCAGCAGCTCCTTTGGGAAAACCCAGTACTTC
TRBD2,.,TRBJ2-5,TRBV11-2,CASSFSGRETQYF,TGTGCCAGCAGCTTTAGCGGGAGAGAGACCCAGTACTTC
TRBD2,once,TRBJ2-3,TRBV10-3,CAISEASGAFTDTQYF,TGTGCCATCAGTGAGGCTAGCGGGGCCTTCACAGATACGCAGTATTTT
.,.,TRBJ2-7,TRBV6-5,CASSYDFEGSYEQYF,TGTGCCAGCAGTTACGATTTCGAGGGGTCCTACGAGCAGTACTTC
.,.,TRBJ1-1,TRBV4-1,CASSPQMGFKNTEAFF,TGCGCCAGCAGCCCTCAGATGGGTTTTAAGAACACTGAAGCTTTCTTT
.,.,TRBJ2-2,TRBV19,CASSIGRRLLGELFF,TGTGCCAGTAGTATCGGGCGCCGACTCCTCGGGGAGCTGTTTTTT
.,.,TRBJ2-1,TRBV6-1,CASTGTLSSYNEQFF,TGTGCCAGCACCGGGACATTGAGCTCCTACAATGAGCAGTTCTTC
.,.,TRBJ1-1,TRBV30,CAWKRGRGHTEAFF,TGTGCCTGGAAAAGGGGTCGGGGGCACACTGAAGCTTTCTTT
.,.,TRBJ2-7,TRBV7-9,CASSLWGAYEQYF,TGTGCCAGCAGCTTATGGGGGGCCTACGAGCAGTACTTC
.,.,TRBJ2-5,TRBV27,CASSFRGRDVTQYF,TGTGCCAGCAGTTTTCGGGGACGTGACGTAACCCAGTACTTC
.,.,TRBJ2-5,TRBV6-4,CASSGDPPGPQETQYF,TGTGCCAGCAGTGGAGACCCCCCCGGTCCCCAAGAGACCCAGTACTTC
.,.,TRBJ1-5,TRBV4-1,CASSQVLQGHQPQHF,TGCGCCAGCAGCCAAGTTTTGCAGGGACATCAGCCCCAGCATTTT
.,.,TRBJ2-1,TRBV19,CASRNNGDNEQFF,TGTGCCAGTAGGAATAACGGGGACAATGAGCAGTTCTTC
.,.,TRBJ1-2,TRBV11-1,CASSVRGHGYTF,TGTGCCAGCAGCGTGCGGGGGCACGGCTACACCTTC
.,.,TRBJ2-7,TRBV5-1,CASSLALGSTYEQYF,TGCGCCAGCAGCTTGGCGTTAGGTTCAACCTACGAGCAGTACTTC
.,once,TRBJ1-1,TRBV5-6,CASSLGVRTNTEAFF,TGTGCCAGCAGCTTGGGAGTCAGGACGAACACTGAAGCTTTCTTT
TRBD2,.,TRBJ2-7,TRBV5-4,CASSLQPSGSSYEQYF,TGTGCCAGCAGCTTGCAGCCTAGCGGAAGCTCCTACGAGCAGTACTTC
.,.,TRBJ2-5,TRBV11-2,CASSASARETQYF,TGTGCCAGCAGCGCATCCGCCCGAGAGACCCAGTACTTC
.,.,TRBJ2-7,TRBV19,CASSIGHYEQYF,TGTGCCAGTAGTATAGGACACTACGAGCAGTACTTC
.,.,TRBJ2-2,TRBV20-1,CSARKTGELFF,TGCAGTGCCCGGAAGACCGGGGAGCTGTTTTTT
TRBD1,.,TRBJ2-5,TRBV9,CASSVSTGDGTQYF,TGTGCCAGCAGCGTCTCGACAGGGGACGGGACCCAGTACTTC
.,once,TRBJ2-7,TRBV7-2,CASSLDGGEQYF,TGTGCCAGCAGCTTAGACGGTGGCGAGCAGTACTTC
TRBD1,.,TRBJ2-3,TRBV9,CASSVVQGGDTQYF,TGTGCCAGCAGCGTAGTACAGGGGGGCGATACGCAGTATTTT
TRBD1,.,TRBJ2-7,TRBV10-1,CASQGQASYEQYF,TGCGCCAGCCAAGGACAGGCCTCCTACGAGCAGTACTTC
TRBD2,.,TRBJ2-1,TRBV7-2,CASSPGLAGVEQFF,TGTGCCAGCAGCCCGGGACTAGCGGGAGTTGAGCAGTTCTTC
.,.,TRBJ2-7,TRBV6-4,CASSEHTIGAGARREQYF,TGTGCCAGCAGTGAACACACCATCGGCGCCGGGGCGCGACGCGAGCAGTACTTC